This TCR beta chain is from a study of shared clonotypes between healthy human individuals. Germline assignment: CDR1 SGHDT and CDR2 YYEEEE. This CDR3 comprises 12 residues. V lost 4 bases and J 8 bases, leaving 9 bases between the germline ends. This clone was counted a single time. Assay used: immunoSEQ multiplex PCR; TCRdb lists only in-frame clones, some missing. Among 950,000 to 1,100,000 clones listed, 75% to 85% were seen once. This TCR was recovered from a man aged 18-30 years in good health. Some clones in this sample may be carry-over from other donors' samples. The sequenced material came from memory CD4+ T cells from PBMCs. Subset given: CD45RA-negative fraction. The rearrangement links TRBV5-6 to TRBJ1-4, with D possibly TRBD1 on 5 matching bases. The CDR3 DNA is TGTGCCAGCAGCCAAACAGGCGAAAAACTGTTTTTT. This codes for CASSQTGEKLFF.